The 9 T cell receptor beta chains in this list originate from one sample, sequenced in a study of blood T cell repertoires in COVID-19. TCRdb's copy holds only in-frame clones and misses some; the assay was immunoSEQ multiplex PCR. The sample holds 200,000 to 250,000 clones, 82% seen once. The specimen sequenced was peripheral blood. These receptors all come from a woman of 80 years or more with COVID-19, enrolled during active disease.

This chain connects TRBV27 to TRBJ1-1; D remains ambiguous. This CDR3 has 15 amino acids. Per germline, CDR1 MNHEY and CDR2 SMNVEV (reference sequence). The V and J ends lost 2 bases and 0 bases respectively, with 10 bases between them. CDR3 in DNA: TGTGCCAGCAGTTTAGCTTTGGAGATGAACACTGAAGCTTTCTTT. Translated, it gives CASSLALEMNTEAFF.

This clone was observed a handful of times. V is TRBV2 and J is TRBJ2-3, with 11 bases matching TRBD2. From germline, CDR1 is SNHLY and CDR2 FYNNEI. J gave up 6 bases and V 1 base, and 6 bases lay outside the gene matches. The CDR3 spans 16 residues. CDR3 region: CASSEGLAGGLDTQYF. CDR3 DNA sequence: TGTGCCAGCAGTGAAGGGCTAGCGGGAGGATTGGATACGCAGTATTTT.

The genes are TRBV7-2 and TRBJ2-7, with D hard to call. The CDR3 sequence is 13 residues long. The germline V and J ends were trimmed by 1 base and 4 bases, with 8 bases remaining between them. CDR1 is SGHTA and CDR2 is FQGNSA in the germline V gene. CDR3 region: CASSLGRRYEQYF. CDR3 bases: TGTGCCAGCAGCTTAGGTAGGCGGTACGAGCAGTACTTC.

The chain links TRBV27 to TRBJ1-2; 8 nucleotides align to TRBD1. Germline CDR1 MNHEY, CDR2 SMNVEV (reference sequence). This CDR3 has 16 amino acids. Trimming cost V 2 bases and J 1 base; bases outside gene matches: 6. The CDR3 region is CASSLGRGHGNYGYTF. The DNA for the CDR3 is TGTGCCAGCAGTTTAGGCAGGGGGCATGGTAACTATGGCTACACCTTC.

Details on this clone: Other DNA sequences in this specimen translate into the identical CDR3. The CDR3 DNA reads as TGCGCCAGCAGTCTCGGGGGGAACACTGAAGCTTTCTTT. Encoded protein: CASSLGGNTEAFF. This chain links TRBV5-1 with TRBJ1-1, with D possibly being TRBD1 (5 bases). Germline V gene lookup returns CDR1 SGHRS and CDR2 YFSETQ. The CDR3 length is 13 residues. V shed 5 bases and J shed 1 base, with 9 bases lying between them.

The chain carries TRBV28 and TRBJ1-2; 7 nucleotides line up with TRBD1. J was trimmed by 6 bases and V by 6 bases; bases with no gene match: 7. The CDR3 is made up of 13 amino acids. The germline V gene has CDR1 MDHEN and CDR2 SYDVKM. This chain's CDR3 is CASRGDRAHGYTF. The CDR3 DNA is TGTGCCAGCAGGGGCGACAGGGCCCATGGCTACACCTTC.

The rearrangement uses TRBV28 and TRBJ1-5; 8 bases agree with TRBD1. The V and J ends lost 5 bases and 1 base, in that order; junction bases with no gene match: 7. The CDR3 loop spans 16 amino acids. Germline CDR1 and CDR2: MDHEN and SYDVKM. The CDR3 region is CASSPRTGTSNQPQHF. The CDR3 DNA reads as TGTGCCAGCAGTCCCCGGACAGGGACGAGCAATCAGCCCCAGCATTTT.

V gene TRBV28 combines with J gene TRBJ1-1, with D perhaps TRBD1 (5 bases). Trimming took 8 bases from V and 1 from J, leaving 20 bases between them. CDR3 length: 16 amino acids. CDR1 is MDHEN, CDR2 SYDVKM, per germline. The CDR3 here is CASVVQDNRRNTEAFF. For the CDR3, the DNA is TGTGCCAGCGTGGTGCAGGACAACAGACGGAACACTGAAGCTTTCTTT.

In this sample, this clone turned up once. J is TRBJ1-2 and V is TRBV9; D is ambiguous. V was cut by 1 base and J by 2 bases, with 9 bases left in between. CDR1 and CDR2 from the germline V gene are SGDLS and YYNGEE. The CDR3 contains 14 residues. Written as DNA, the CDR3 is TGTGCCAGCAGCGTAAGTAACCTAAACTATGGCTACACCTTC. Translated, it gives CASSVSNLNYGYTF.